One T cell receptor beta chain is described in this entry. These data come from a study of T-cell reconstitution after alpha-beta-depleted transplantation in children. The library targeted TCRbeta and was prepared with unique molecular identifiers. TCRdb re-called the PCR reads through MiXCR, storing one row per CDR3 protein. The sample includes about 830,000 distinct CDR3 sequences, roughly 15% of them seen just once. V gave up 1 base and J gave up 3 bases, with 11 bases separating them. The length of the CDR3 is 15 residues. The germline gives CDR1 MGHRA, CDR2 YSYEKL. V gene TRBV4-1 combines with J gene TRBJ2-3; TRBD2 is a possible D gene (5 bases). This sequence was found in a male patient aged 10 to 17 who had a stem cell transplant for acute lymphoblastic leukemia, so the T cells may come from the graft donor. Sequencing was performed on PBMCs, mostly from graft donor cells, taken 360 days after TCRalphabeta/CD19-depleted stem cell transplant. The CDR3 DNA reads TGCGCCAGCAGCCAAGTTCCAACTAGAACAGATACGCAGTATTTT. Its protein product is CASSQVPTRTDTQYF.